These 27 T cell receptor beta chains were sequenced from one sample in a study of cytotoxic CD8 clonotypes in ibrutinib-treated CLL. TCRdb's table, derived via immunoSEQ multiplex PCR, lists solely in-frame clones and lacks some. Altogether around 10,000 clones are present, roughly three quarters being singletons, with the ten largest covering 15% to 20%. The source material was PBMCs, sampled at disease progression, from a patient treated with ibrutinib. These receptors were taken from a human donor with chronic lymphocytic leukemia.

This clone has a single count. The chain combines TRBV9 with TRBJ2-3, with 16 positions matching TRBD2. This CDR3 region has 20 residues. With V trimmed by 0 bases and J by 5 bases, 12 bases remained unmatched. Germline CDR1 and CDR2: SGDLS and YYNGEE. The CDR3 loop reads CASSVVPYQGLAGGEDTQYF. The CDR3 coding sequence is TGTGCCAGCAGCGTAGTCCCTTACCAGGGACTAGCGGGAGGGGAAGATACGCAGTATTTT.

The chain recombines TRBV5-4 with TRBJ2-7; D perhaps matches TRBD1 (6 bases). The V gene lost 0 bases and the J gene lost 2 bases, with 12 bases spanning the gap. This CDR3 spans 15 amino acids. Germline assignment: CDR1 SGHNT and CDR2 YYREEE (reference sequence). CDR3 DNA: TGTGCCAGCAGCTTGGCCGCTGGACAGCCCTACGAGCAGTACTTC. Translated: CASSLAAGQPYEQYF.

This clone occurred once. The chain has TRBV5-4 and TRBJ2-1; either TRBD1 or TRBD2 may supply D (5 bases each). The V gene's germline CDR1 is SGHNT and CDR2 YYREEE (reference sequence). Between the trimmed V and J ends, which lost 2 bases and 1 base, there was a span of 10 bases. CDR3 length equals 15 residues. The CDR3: CASSFVGESYNEQFF. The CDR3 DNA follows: TGTGCCAGCAGCTTTGTAGGGGAGTCCTACAATGAGCAGTTCTTC.

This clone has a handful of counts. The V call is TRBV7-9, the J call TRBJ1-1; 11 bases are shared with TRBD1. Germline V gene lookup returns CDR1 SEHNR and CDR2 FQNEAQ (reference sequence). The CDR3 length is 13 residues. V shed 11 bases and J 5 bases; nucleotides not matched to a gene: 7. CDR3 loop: CAGLGQGGTEAFF. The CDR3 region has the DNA TGTGCCGGACTGGGACAGGGGGGAACTGAAGCTTTCTTT.

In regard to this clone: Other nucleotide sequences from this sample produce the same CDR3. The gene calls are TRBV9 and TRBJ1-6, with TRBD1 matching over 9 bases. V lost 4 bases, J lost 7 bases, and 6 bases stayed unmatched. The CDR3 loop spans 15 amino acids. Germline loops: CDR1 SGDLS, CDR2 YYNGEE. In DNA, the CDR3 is TGTGCCAGCAGCCCCCGGACAGGGGAGAATTCACCCCTCCACTTT. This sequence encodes CASSPRTGENSPLHF.

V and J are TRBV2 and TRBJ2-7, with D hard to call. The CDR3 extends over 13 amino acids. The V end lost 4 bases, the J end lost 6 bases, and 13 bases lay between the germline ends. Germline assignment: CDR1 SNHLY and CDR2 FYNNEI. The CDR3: CASSGELIGEQYF. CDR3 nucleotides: TGTGCCAGCAGTGGGGAACTCATAGGCGAGCAGTACTTC.

The CDR3 is CASSGQGPETQYF. The CDR3 region has the DNA TGTGCCAGCAGTGGACAGGGGCCAGAGACCCAGTACTTC. The chain employs TRBV2 and TRBJ2-5; 8 nucleotides match TRBD1. The CDR3 has 13 residues. CDR1 is SNHLY and CDR2 is FYNNEI in the germline V gene. V lost 4 bases, J lost 4 bases, and 2 bases stayed unmatched.

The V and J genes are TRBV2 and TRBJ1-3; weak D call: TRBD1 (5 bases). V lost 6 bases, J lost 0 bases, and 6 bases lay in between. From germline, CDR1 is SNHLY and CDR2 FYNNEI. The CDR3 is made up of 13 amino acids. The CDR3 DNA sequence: TGTGCCAGCAGGGGGGACTCTGGAAACACCATATATTTT. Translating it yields CASRGDSGNTIYF.

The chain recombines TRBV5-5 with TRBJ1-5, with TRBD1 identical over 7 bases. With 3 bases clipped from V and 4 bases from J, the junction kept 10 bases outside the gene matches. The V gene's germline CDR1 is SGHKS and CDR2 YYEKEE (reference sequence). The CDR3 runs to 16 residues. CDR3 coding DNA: TGTGCCAGCAGCTGGGATCCACAGGGGATGAATCAGCCCCAGCATTTT. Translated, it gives CASSWDPQGMNQPQHF.

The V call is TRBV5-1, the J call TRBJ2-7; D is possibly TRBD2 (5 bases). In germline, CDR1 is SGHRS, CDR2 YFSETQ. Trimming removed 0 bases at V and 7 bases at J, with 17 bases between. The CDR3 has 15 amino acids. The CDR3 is CASSLVASRTGEQYF. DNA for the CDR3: TGCGCCAGCAGCTTGGTCGCATCTCGGACGGGAGAGCAGTACTTC.

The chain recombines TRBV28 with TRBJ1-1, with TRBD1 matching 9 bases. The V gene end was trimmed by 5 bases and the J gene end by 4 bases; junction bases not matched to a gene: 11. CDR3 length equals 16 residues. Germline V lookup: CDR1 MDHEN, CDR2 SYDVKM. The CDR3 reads CASSLPYRGRGTEAFF. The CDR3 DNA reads TGTGCCAGCAGTCTACCCTACAGGGGGCGGGGCACTGAAGCTTTCTTT.

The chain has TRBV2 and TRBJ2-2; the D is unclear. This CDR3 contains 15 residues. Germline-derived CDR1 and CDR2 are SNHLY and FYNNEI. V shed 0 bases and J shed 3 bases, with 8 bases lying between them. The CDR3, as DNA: TGTGCCAGCAGTGAAGCGGAGCTTGACACCGGGGAGCTGTTTTTT. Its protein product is CASSEAELDTGELFF.

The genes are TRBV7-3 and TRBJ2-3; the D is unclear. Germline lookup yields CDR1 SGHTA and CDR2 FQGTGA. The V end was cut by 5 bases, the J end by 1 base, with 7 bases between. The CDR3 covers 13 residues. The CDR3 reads CASSLGGTDTQYF. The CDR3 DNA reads TGTGCCAGCAGCCTTGGGGGCACAGATACGCAGTATTTT.

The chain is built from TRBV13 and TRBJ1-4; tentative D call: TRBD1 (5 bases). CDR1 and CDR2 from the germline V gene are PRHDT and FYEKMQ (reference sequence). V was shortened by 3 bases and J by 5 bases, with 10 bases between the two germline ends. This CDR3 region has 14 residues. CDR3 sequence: CASSFGRVNEKLFF. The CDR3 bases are TGTGCCAGCAGCTTCGGCAGGGTGAATGAAAAACTGTTTTTT.

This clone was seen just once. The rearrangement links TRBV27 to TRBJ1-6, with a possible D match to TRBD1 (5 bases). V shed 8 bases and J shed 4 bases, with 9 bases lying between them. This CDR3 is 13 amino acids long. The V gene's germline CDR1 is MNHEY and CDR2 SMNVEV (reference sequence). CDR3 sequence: CASSGTYNSPLHF. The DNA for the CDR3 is TGTGCCAGCTCTGGGACTTATAATTCACCCCTCCACTTT.

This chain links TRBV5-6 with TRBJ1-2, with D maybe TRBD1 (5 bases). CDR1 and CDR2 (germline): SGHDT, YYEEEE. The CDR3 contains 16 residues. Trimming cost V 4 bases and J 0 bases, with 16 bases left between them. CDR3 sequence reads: CASSMTVHSTNYGYTF. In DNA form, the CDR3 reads TGTGCCAGCAGCATGACAGTTCACAGCACTAACTATGGCTACACCTTC. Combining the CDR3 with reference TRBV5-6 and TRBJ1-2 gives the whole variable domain DAGVTQSPTHLIKTRGQQVTLRCSPKSGHDTVSWYQQALGQGPQFIFQYYEEEERQRGNFPDRFSGHQFPNYSSELNVNALLLGDSALYLCASSMTVHSTNYGYTFGSGTRLTVV.

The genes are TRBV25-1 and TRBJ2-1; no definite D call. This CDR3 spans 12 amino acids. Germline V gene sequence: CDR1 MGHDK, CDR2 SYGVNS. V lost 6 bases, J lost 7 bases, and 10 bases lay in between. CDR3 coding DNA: TGTGCCAGCAGCTCCTTGGGTAATGAGCAGTTCTTC. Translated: CASSSLGNEQFF. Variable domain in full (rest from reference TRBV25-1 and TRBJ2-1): EADIYQTPRYLVIGTGKKITLECSQTMGHDKMYWYQQDPGMELHLIHYSYGVNSTEKGDLSSESTVSRIRTEHFPLTLESARPSHTSQYLCASSSLGNEQFFGPGTRLTVL.

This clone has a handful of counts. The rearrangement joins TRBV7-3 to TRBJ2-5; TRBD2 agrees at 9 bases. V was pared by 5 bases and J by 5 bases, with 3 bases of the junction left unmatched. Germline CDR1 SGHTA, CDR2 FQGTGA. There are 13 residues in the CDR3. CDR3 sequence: CASSIAGVETQYF. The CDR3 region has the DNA TGTGCCAGCAGCATAGCGGGGGTGGAGACCCAGTACTTC.

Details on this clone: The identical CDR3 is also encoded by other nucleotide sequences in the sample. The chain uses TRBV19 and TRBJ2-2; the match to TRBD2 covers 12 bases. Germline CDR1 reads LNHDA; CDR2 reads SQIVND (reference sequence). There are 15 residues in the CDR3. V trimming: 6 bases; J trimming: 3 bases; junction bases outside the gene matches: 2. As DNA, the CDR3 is TGTGCCAGTAGCAGACTAGCGGGGGACACCGGGGAGCTGTTTTTT. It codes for CASSRLAGDTGELFF.

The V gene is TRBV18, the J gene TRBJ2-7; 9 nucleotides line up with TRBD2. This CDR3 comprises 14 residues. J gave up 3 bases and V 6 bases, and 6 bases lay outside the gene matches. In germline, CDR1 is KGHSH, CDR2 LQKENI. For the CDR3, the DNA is TGTGCCAGCTCCAAGGAGACTAGCGGCTACGAGCAGTACTTC. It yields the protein CASSKETSGYEQYF.

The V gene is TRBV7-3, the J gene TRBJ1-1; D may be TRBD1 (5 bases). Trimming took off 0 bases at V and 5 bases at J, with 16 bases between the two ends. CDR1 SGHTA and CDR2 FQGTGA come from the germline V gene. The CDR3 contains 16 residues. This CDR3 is CASSLTALGEGTEAFF. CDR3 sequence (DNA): TGTGCCAGCAGCTTAACAGCGCTAGGGGAGGGGACTGAAGCTTTCTTT.

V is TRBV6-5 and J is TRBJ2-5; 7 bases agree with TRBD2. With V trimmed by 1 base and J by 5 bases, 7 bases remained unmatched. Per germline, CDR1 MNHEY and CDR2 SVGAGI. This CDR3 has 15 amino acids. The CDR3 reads CASSYLAGRVETQYF. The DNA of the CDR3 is TGTGCCAGCAGTTACTTGGCAGGGAGGGTGGAGACCCAGTACTTC.

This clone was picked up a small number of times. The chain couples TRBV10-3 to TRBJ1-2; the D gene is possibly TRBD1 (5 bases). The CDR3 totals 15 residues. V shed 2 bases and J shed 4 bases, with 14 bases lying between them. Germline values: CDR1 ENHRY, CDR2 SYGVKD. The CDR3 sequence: CAISERSGESYGYTF. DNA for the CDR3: TGTGCCATCAGTGAGCGCTCGGGGGAATCCTATGGCTACACCTTC.

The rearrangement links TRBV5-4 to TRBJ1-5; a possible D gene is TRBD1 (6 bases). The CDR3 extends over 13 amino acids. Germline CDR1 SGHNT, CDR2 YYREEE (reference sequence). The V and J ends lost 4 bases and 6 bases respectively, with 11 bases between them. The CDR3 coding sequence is TGTGCCAGCAGCCTCGAGGGGGGTCAGCCCCAGCATTTT. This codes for CASSLEGGQPQHF.

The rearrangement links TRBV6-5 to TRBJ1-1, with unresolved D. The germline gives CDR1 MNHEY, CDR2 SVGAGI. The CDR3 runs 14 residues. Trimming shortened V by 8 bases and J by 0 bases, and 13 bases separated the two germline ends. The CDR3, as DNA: TGTGCCAGCTTTTTCGACGTCGTGAACACTGAAGCTTTCTTT. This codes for CASFFDVVNTEAFF.

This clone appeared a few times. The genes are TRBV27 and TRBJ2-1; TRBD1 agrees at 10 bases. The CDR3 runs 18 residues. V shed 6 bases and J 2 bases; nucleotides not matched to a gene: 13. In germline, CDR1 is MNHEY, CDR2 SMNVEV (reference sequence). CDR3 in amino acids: CASSQLGTGEGPYNEQFF. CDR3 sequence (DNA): TGTGCCAGCAGCCAACTCGGGACAGGGGAGGGGCCCTACAATGAGCAGTTCTTC.

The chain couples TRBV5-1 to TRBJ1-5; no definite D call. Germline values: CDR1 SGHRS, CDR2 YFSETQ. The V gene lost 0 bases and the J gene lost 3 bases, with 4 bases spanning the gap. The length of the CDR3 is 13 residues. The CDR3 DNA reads TGCGCCAGCAGCTTGGTGCCCAATCAGCCCCAGCATTTT. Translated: CASSLVPNQPQHF. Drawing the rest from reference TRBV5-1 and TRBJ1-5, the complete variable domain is KAGVTQTPRYLIKTRGQQVTLSCSPISGHRSVSWYQQTPGQGLQFLFEYFSETQRNKGNFPGRFSGRQFSNSRSEMNVSTLELGDSALYLCASSLVPNQPQHFGDGTRLSIL.